The 29 T cell receptor beta chains below come from one sample, sequenced in a study of cytomegalovirus exposure and HLA in healthy donors. Primers for the PCR totalled 60 Vbeta and 13 Jbeta. Sequenced by immunoSEQ multiplex PCR; TCRdb stores in-frame clones only, minus some. Counted here are under 200,000 clones, 75% to 80% occurring once; the ten biggest clones make up over 2%. The sample was PBMCs. These receptors were collected from a woman between 35 and 50 years old in good health and CMV-seropositive.

The chain couples TRBV6-6 to TRBJ2-2, with 8 nucleotides matching TRBD1. CDR1 MNHNY and CDR2 SVGAGI come from the germline V gene (reference sequence). This CDR3 spans 13 amino acids. Trimming removed 5 bases from V and 6 bases from J; junction bases left unmatched: 2. The CDR3, as DNA: TGTGCCAGCAGTACGGACAGGGCCGGGGAGCTGTTTTTT. Protein product: CASSTDRAGELFF.

This clone was detected only a few times. The chain uses TRBV7-9 and TRBJ1-2, with a possible D match to TRBD1 (6 bases). This CDR3 is built from 14 residues. The germline V and J ends were trimmed by 4 bases and 2 bases, with 11 bases remaining between them. Germline V gene lookup returns CDR1 SEHNR and CDR2 FQNEAQ (reference sequence). The CDR3 DNA sequence: TGTGCCAGCAGCTCGACAGGCGAAAACTATGGCTACACCTTC. Translating it yields CASSSTGENYGYTF.

V and J are TRBV7-9 and TRBJ2-5; 8 nucleotides align to TRBD2. V shed 0 bases and J 4 bases; nucleotides not matched to a gene: 7. The CDR3 is made up of 16 amino acids. From germline, CDR1 is SEHNR and CDR2 FQNEAQ (reference sequence). CDR3 sequence reads: CASSLAGAGERETQYF. CDR3 coding DNA: TGTGCCAGCAGCTTAGCAGGAGCGGGGGAGAGAGAGACCCAGTACTTC.

The chain joins TRBV19 to TRBJ1-5; D gene ambiguous. The germline gives CDR1 LNHDA, CDR2 SQIVND (reference sequence). The length of the CDR3 is 12 residues. Trimming stripped 8 bases from V and 7 bases from J, with 12 bases between. The CDR3 sequence is CASSKERQPQHF. CDR3 DNA: TGTGCCAGTTCAAAAGAGAGGCAGCCCCAGCATTTT.

This chain joins TRBV5-1 and TRBJ2-6; 7 bases are a match to TRBD1. The CDR3 contains 17 residues. V trimming: 4 bases; J trimming: 4 bases; junction bases outside the gene matches: 11. CDR1 is SGHRS and CDR2 is YFSETQ in the germline V gene. The CDR3 DNA is TGCGCCAGCAGCACCGGTACAGGGGTCGGCGGGGCCAACGTCCTGACTTTC. Translation gives CASSTGTGVGGANVLTF.

The rearrangement joins TRBV7-9 to TRBJ2-1; 11 bases are a match to TRBD2. Unmatched junction bases numbered 4, after V lost 1 base and J lost 2 bases. CDR1 and CDR2 (germline): SEHNR, FQNEAQ (reference sequence). The CDR3 totals 17 residues. The CDR3 here is CASSLGGLAETYNEQFF. CDR3 sequence (DNA): TGTGCCAGCAGCTTAGGGGGACTAGCGGAAACCTACAATGAGCAGTTCTTC.

The rearrangement joins TRBV30 to TRBJ2-1; maybe TRBD2 (5 bases). V was shortened by 5 bases and J by 14 bases, with 19 bases between the two germline ends. Germline V gene data show CDR1 as GTSNPN and CDR2 as SVGIG (reference sequence). The CDR3 consists of 12 residues. The CDR3 spells CAWGLAEVVEFF. Written as DNA, the CDR3 is TGTGCCTGGGGCCTTGCGGAGGTAGTCGAGTTCTTC.

The chain couples TRBV27 to TRBJ2-5; tentatively, D is TRBD2 (6 bases). The CDR3 is made up of 16 amino acids. CDR1 is MNHEY, CDR2 SMNVEV, per germline (reference sequence). Trimming cost V 5 bases and J 4 bases, with 20 bases left between them. The CDR3 DNA is TGTGCCAGCAGTAGCATAGGGCGGGGAAGTGGAGAGACCCAGTACTTC. Translating gives CASSSIGRGSGETQYF.

The chain employs TRBV7-8 and TRBJ1-5, with D uncertain. Per germline, CDR1 SGHVS and CDR2 FQNEAQ. Trimming took off 3 bases at V and 5 bases at J, with 8 bases between the two ends. The CDR3 runs 13 residues. The CDR3, as DNA: TGTGCCAGCAGCTTGTCCACAGATCAGCCCCAGCATTTT. Residues: CASSLSTDQPQHF.

This chain connects TRBV9 to TRBJ1-1; 7 bases align to TRBD1. This CDR3 has 16 residues. Looked up from germline, CDR1 is SGDLS and CDR2 is YYNGEE. V dropped 3 bases and J dropped 1; count of bases not matched to a gene: 9. CDR3 in amino acids: CASSGLPGQTNTEAFF. CDR3 in DNA: TGTGCCAGCAGCGGATTACCGGGACAGACGAACACTGAAGCTTTCTTT. Together with reference TRBV9 and TRBJ1-1, the CDR3 gives the full variable domain: DSGVTQTPKHLITATGQRVTLRCSPRSGDLSVYWYQQSLDQGLQFLIQYYNGEERAKGNILERFSAQQFPDLHSELNLSSLELGDSALYFCASSGLPGQTNTEAFFGQGTRLTVV.

This clone was recorded many times. V is TRBV30 and J is TRBJ1-3; D is unresolved. CDR1 and CDR2 from the germline V gene are GTSNPN and SVGIG (reference sequence). CDR3 size: 13 residues. Trimming took 3 bases from V and 3 from J, leaving 9 bases between them. The DNA for the CDR3 is TGTGCCTGGAGAGAGGGTGGTGGAAACACCATATATTTT. It is translated as CAWREGGGNTIYF.

This clone has a single count. This chain joins TRBV19 and TRBJ1-1; TRBD1 matches at 7 bases. CDR1 and CDR2 (germline): LNHDA, SQIVND (reference sequence). This CDR3 is built from 13 residues. Trimming cost V 6 bases and J 4 bases; bases outside gene matches: 5. The CDR3 nucleotides read TGTGCCAGTAGCACAGCAGGGGGCACTGAAGCTTTCTTT. Residues: CASSTAGGTEAFF.

V is TRBV29-1 and J is TRBJ1-2; D not resolved. CDR1 SQVTM and CDR2 ANQGSEA come from the germline V gene. There are 14 residues in the CDR3. Deletions cut 4 bases from V and 4 bases from J, with 16 bases between. The CDR3 DNA is TGCAGCGTTGGGACCCAGGTTGGGAGCTATGGCTACACCTTC. Translated, it gives CSVGTQVGSYGYTF.

Note on this clone: Other DNA sequences in this sample translate to the same CDR3. V is TRBV7-2 and J is TRBJ2-5; D perhaps matches TRBD2 (5 bases). The CDR3 runs to 14 residues. V was pared by 2 bases and J by 2 bases, with 9 bases between. CDR1 and CDR2 from the germline V gene are SGHTA and FQGNSA. The CDR3 reads CASSLRTSQETQYF. As DNA, the CDR3 is TGTGCCAGCAGCTTACGGACTTCTCAAGAGACCCAGTACTTC.

The genes are TRBV27 and TRBJ2-7, with D possibly being TRBD2 (6 bases). The V gene lost 0 bases and the J gene lost 7 bases, with 7 bases spanning the gap. The CDR3 loop spans 12 amino acids. Germline loops: CDR1 MNHEY, CDR2 SMNVEV (reference sequence). CDR3 protein: CASSLSGGEQYF. In DNA form, the CDR3 reads TGTGCCAGCAGTTTATCGGGGGGAGAGCAGTACTTC.

This rearrangement joins TRBV6-5 to TRBJ1-2, with D maybe TRBD1 (5 bases). Germline values: CDR1 MNHEY, CDR2 SVGAGI. Trimming removed 0 bases from V and 2 bases from J, with 10 bases in between. This CDR3 is 15 amino acids long. CDR3 amino acids: CASSYSQVGNYGYTF. The CDR3 DNA sequence: TGTGCCAGCAGTTACTCACAGGTCGGGAACTATGGCTACACCTTC.

CDR3 bases: TGCGCCAGCAGCCAAGAGGACAGGGGGCTGGGTCAGCCCCAGCATTTT. Translated: CASSQEDRGLGQPQHF. The V call is TRBV4-1, the J call TRBJ1-5; 11 positions match TRBD1. The germline V gene has CDR1 MGHRA and CDR2 YSYEKL. This CDR3 has 16 amino acids. Trimming at V came to 0 bases and at J to 6 bases, leaving 4 bases not matched to a gene.

The table lists this clone with a count of one. The chain combines TRBV18 with TRBJ2-3; 9 bases agree with TRBD2. From germline, CDR1 is KGHSH and CDR2 LQKENI. The CDR3 extends over 15 amino acids. J was trimmed by 4 bases and V by 1 base; bases with no gene match: 3. The CDR3 protein is CASSPLAGEADTQYF. The DNA of the CDR3 is TGTGCCAGCTCACCACTAGCGGGAGAGGCAGATACGCAGTATTTT.

The chain combines TRBV7-2 with TRBJ1-5; 8 bases align to TRBD1. The CDR3 loop spans 15 amino acids. Trimming cost V 5 bases and J 5 bases; bases outside gene matches: 8. CDR1 is SGHTA and CDR2 is FQGNSA in the germline V gene. CDR3 amino acids: CASSDGQGIYQPQHF. The CDR3 coding sequence is TGTGCCAGCAGCGATGGACAGGGCATCTATCAGCCCCAGCATTTT.

This clone was observed once. The chain combines TRBV28 with TRBJ1-5, with a possible D match to TRBD1 (6 bases). V dropped 3 bases and J dropped 7 bases, with 19 bases sitting between them. The CDR3 totals 16 residues. The V gene's germline CDR1 is MDHEN and CDR2 SYDVKM. In nucleotides, the CDR3 is TGTGCCAGCAGTTTTTGGGGAGGGGGGGAAAGGCAGCCCCAGCATTTT. This codes for CASSFWGGGERQPQHF.

The CDR3 protein is CASSQDAVAGQGVNSPLHF. The CDR3, as DNA: TGCGCCAGCAGCCAAGATGCGGTCGCGGGACAGGGAGTTAATTCACCCCTCCACTTT. The chain is built from TRBV4-3 and TRBJ1-6; TRBD1 matches at 9 bases. V shed 0 bases and J 6 bases; nucleotides not matched to a gene: 12. CDR1 is LGHNA and CDR2 is YSLEER in the germline V gene. This CDR3 is 19 amino acids long.

The V gene is TRBV27, the J gene TRBJ2-3; no definite D call. The CDR3 is 13 amino acids. V lost 6 bases to trimming and J lost 3 bases, with 10 bases between them. CDR1 is MNHEY and CDR2 is SMNVEV in the germline V gene (reference sequence). The CDR3 DNA reads as TGTGCCAGCAGCCCGAAGGAGACAGATACGCAGTATTTT. Amino acids: CASSPKETDTQYF.

The chain joins TRBV30 to TRBJ1-1, with unresolved D. V was shortened by 2 bases and J by 4 bases, with 11 bases between the two germline ends. Germline V gene data show CDR1 as GTSNPN and CDR2 as SVGIG (reference sequence). The CDR3 is 13 amino acids. CDR3 in DNA: TGTGCCTGGAGTCCGACTGTCGGCACTGAAGCTTTCTTT. Its protein is CAWSPTVGTEAFF.

CDR3 in amino acids: CASSLVVYEQYF. CDR3 bases: TGTGCCAGCAGCTTAGTCGTCTACGAGCAGTACTTC. V usage is TRBV7-2 and J usage is TRBJ2-7; no clear D. Germline CDR1 is SGHTA and CDR2 is FQGNSA. V lost 1 base to trimming and J lost 3 bases, with 4 bases between them. This CDR3 is built from 12 residues.

The rearrangement links TRBV7-9 to TRBJ1-1, with unresolved D. CDR1 is SEHNR and CDR2 is FQNEAQ in the germline V gene (reference sequence). The V gene lost 5 bases and the J gene lost 5 bases, with 24 bases spanning the gap. This CDR3 has 17 residues. CDR3 bases: TGTGCCAGCAGCCCAGGCACCTCCGCTTTTACGGGGACTGAAGCTTTCTTT. Translation gives CASSPGTSAFTGTEAFF.

The chain joins TRBV9 to TRBJ2-7; 11 bases align to TRBD2. The CDR3 extends over 15 amino acids. The J segment lost 3 bases and the V segment lost 2 bases, leaving 4 bases of the junction unmatched. Germline V lookup: CDR1 SGDLS, CDR2 YYNGEE. In nucleotides, the CDR3 is TGTGCCAGCAGCGTTAGCGGGGGGGCCGACTACGAGCAGTACTTC. Translating it yields CASSVSGGADYEQYF.

The chain joins TRBV19 to TRBJ1-4; 8 nucleotides line up with TRBD1. Germline loops: CDR1 LNHDA, CDR2 SQIVND (reference sequence). V lost 6 bases and J lost 7; bases outside the gene matches: 7. The CDR3 is made up of 14 amino acids. The CDR3 DNA follows: TGTGCCAGTAGAATGACAGGGGTACGTGAAAAACTGTTTTTT. Its protein is CASRMTGVREKLFF.

This chain uses TRBV18 with TRBJ2-1; TRBD1 aligns across 12 bases. Germline V gene sequence: CDR1 KGHSH, CDR2 LQKENI. The CDR3 is 15 amino acids. The trim removed 0 bases at V and 9 bases at J, leaving 3 bases unmatched. CDR3 protein: CASSPPGQGAGEQFF. The CDR3 DNA follows: TGTGCCAGCTCACCACCGGGACAGGGGGCTGGTGAGCAGTTCTTC.

The rearrangement joins TRBV20-1 to TRBJ1-2; the D is unclear. Germline loops: CDR1 DFQATT, CDR2 SNEGSKA (reference sequence). CDR3 length: 10 amino acids. V lost 7 bases to trimming and J lost 6 bases, with 9 bases between them. The DNA of the CDR3 is TGCAGTGGCTCAGGAAATGGCTACACCTTC. Encoded protein: CSGSGNGYTF.